This T cell receptor (beta chain) was profiled in a study of blood T cell repertoires in COVID-19 (dated by TCRdb to the early 2020s). About the full investigation: Collaborator samples came from the United States, Italy and Spain and covered acute and convalescent phases of COVID-19. The samples were drawn from the first 160 participants of the ongoing ImmuneRACE study and from 950 to 1,500 subjects provided by 6 global collaborators. The sample metadata nearly always contained a de-identified subject ID, COVID-19 status, age in years and sex. Deeply sampled blood TCRbeta repertoires from subjects exposed to, actively infected with, or recovered from COVID-19 were included in the dataset. The repertoires were made available in a free public database intended to serve as a resource for research on the immune response to SARS-CoV-2. The material from the prospective study consisted of cDNA or gDNA derived from T cells, B-cell-depleted T cells, or PBMCs. Where available, HLA class I and class II types were taken from metadata supplied by the sample provider and were not determined by assay-based typing. Results and caveats for the whole study, not just this receptor: How much clinical and demographic metadata was included differed by source and by participant, and the metadata was provided uncurated.

The collaborating institutions used their own protocols to collect whole blood in K2EDTA tubes. For TCRbeta analysis, collaborators shipped samples as frozen whole blood, isolated PBMCs, or DNA extracted from either of those sample types. The cysteine opens and the phenylalanine closes a CDR3 of 19 amino acids. Just CDR3 DNA is preserved here, 57 bases in frame from base 1. TCRbeta CDR3 regions were amplified from genomic DNA using the immunoSEQ Assay, a bias-controlled multiplex PCR. The authors' analysis ran thus. Within the assay, amplification of reference gene primers was used to estimate how many nucleated cells each sample contained. To quantify the absolute abundance of each unique TCRbeta CDR3 rearrangement, sequence reads were collapsed and filtered. For each sample, productive Simpson clonality was calculated as the square root of Simpson's diversity index over productive rearrangements. TCRdb mirrors the immuneACCESS table, restricted to in-frame sequences. Some clones are absent from its copies; in checked studies, under half trace to an unresolved V gene, and the reason for the others is unknown. Clonal size and the V and J genes are those of that table, whereas D and trimming came from the DNA. The sample yields 100,000 to 150,000 clones; roughly 84% were counted once. The top ten clones comprise 15% to 20% of the sample.

As for this clone: No antigen is known for it. No base qualities exist here, and no much larger clone lies one base off it.

Specimen: peripheral blood. The TCR sequence derives from a woman older than 75 with acute or convalescent COVID-19. The V and J genes are TRBV21-1 and TRBJ2-4; TRBD2 reflects the table's D call only, with no check against the DNA. TRBV21-1 is a pseudogene. The DNA sequence is as follows: TGTGCCAGCAGCAAAGATGGTAGACGAGGGCCGCTTGGAAAAAACATTCAGTACTTC. Protein translation: CASSKDGRRGPLGKNIQYF.